A selection of T cell receptor beta chains follows, all from one sample in a study of T cell repertoires in aging, cancer and after chemotherapy. Each CDR3 protein gets one entry after TCRdb re-called the multiplex PCR reads with MiXCR. The data contain about 1,700 distinct CDR3 sequences, around 23% of them singletons. Sequencing was carried out using blood. The receptors derive from a human donor with a solid tumor. CDR3s include the opening cysteine and the closing phenylalanine or tryptophan. The size entry is marked missing in some rows and otherwise reads once, few, many or a size class.

clone_size v_call cdr3_aa
medium-sized TRBV5-6 CASSFYDRVEETQYF
few TRBV7-3 CASSPRLVSSNEQFF
few TRBV7-2 CASSSGDVDTQYF
large TRBV29-1 CSVERLSAGSLDSYNEQFF
medium-sized TRBV11-1 CASSLLGLWYTEAFF
medium-sized TRBV20-1 CSARDRVGTDTQYF
. TRBV7-7 CASSSGTHQETQYF
. TRBV4-3 CASSQDYTRHQPQHF
. TRBV6-2/TRBV6-3 CASSTGTSGERETQYF
few TRBV28 CASNPASNQPQHF
medium-sized TRBV4-2 CASSQDSAVNTGELFF
medium-sized TRBV12-3/TRBV12-4 CASSSWASYEQYF
medium-sized TRBV12-3/TRBV12-4 CASSLGPQSYNEQFF
few TRBV11-2 CASSSLAGGSYNEQFF
. TRBV7-2 CASSPRTSVKSYEQYF
large TRBV20-1 CSAPDRLSSYEQYF
large TRBV6-1 CASSDSETNEQFF
medium-sized TRBV20-1 CSAFRLAGVNEQFF
medium-sized TRBV27 CASSLGPFEKLFF
medium-sized TRBV10-3 CATEGLGGAYGNEQFF
. TRBV19 CASSIPGTSPYEQYF
few TRBV5-1 CASSPYPSGRTHNEQFF
medium-sized TRBV24-1 CATSDPQGEDEKLFF
medium-sized TRBV19 CASSIGGQNYGYTF
medium-sized TRBV7-2 CASSLLTGVNTEAFF
. TRBV2 CASREIYGQNQPQHF
medium-sized TRBV18 CASSPLAWSEQYF
medium-sized TRBV5-4 CASSWSVSSGTDTQYF
. TRBV20-1 CSARDREYNEQFF
medium-sized TRBV19 CASRGRMNTEAFF
. TRBV7-2 CASSLETSYEQYF
medium-sized TRBV30 CAWSVPQVSYGYTF
medium-sized TRBV27 CASTTGTGASGELFF
large TRBV6-2/TRBV6-3 CASRQGEDYGYTF
medium-sized TRBV20-1 CGTSVSPDTQYF
. TRBV7-2 CASSPNSGTREFF
medium-sized TRBV20-1 CSPTGGRGTDTQYF
. TRBV29-1 CSVVWREASYEQYF
medium-sized TRBV20-1 CSASHGRTGNTEAFF
. TRBV28 CASSSLSYEQYF
medium-sized TRBV10-3 CAISESNRASGIEQYF
. TRBV28 CASSLWTSGEETQYF
large TRBV27 CASSSDGRQYF
medium-sized TRBV4-2 CASTTRVEGNTIYF
medium-sized TRBV7-6 CASSLSSGTANTGELFF
medium-sized TRBV20-1 CSAVKGNEGETQYF
once TRBV30 CAWSVRGGADTQYF
medium-sized TRBV18 CASSPRTAGETQYF
. TRBV7-2 CASSLRLAGDYEQYF
medium-sized TRBV4-3 CASSQDPLGEQYF
medium-sized TRBV28 CASWPTGRETQYF
medium-sized TRBV19 CASSMRRGGEQYF
few TRBV21-1 CASSNRGEQFF
. TRBV30 CAWSQPSGSYNEQFF
. TRBV11-2 CASTNKAGELFF
. TRBV30 CASGQGLANSPLHF
. TRBV4-2 CASSQDGKGPFF
few TRBV24-1 CATSDSALGASYEQYF
medium-sized TRBV20-1 CSARDYGQRFSGNTIYF
large TRBV6-5 CATAGDSEETQYF